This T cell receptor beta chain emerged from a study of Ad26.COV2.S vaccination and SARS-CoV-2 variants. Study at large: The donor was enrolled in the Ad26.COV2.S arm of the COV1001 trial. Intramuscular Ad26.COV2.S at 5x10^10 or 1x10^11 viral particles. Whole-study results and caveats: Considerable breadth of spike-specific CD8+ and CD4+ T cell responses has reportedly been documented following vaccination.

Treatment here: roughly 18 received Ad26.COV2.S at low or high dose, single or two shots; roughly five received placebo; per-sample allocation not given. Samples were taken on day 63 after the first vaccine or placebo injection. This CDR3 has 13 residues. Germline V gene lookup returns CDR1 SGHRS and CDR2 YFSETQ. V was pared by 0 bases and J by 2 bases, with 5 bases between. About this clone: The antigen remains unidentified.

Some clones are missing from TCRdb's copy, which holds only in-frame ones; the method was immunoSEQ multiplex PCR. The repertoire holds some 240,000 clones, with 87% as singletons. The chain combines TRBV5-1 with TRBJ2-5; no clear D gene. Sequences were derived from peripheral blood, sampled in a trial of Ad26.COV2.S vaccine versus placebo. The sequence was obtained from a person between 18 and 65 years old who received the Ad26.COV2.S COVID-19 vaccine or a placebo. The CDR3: CASSLGVQETQYF. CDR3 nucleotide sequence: TGCGCCAGCAGCTTGGGGGTGCAAGAGACCCAGTACTTC. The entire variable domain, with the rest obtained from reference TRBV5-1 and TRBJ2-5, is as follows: KAGVTQTPRYLIKTRGQQVTLSCSPISGHRSVSWYQQTPGQGLQFLFEYFSETQRNKGNFPGRFSGRQFSNSRSEMNVSTLELGDSALYLCASSLGVQETQYFGPGTRLLVL.